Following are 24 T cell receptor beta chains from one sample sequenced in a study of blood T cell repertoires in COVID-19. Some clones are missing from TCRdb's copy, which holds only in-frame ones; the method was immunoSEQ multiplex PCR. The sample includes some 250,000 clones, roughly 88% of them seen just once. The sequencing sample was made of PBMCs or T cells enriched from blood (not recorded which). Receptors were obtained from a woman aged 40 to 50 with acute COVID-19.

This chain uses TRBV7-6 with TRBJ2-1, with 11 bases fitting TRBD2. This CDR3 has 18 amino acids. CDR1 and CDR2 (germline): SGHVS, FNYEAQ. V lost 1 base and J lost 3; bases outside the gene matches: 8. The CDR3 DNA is TGTGCCAGCAGCTTAGAAATTTCTAGCGGGAGGAACTACAATGAGCAGTTCTTC. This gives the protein CASSLEISSGRNYNEQFF.

CDR3 in DNA: TGTGCCAGCAGCACACAGGGAAATCAGCCCCAGCATTTT. Translated, it gives CASSTQGNQPQHF. The gene calls are TRBV7-2 and TRBJ1-5; D might be TRBD1 (6 bases). The CDR3 runs to 13 residues. The V gene lost 5 bases and the J gene lost 4 bases, with 9 bases spanning the gap. Germline CDR1 is SGHTA and CDR2 is FQGNSA.

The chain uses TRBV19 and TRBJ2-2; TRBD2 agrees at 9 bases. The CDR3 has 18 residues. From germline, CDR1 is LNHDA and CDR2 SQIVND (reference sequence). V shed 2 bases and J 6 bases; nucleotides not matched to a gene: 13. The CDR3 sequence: CASSIPRGGRGGPGELFF. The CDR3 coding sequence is TGTGCCAGTAGTATACCCCGGGGCGGGAGGGGCGGTCCCGGGGAGCTGTTTTTT. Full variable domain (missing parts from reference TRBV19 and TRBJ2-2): DGGITQSPKYLFRKEGQNVTLSCEQNLNHDAMYWYRQDPGQGLRLIYYSQIVNDFQKGDIAEGYSVSREKKESFPLTVTSAQKNPTAFYLCASSIPRGGRGGPGELFFGEGSRLTVL.

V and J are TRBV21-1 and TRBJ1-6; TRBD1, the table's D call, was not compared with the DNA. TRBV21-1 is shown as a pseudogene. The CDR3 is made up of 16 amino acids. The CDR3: CASSSGTVLYNSPLHF. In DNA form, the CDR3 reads TGTGCCAGCAGTTCCGGGACAGTCCTCTATAATTCACCCCTCCACTTT.

The CDR3 loop is CASSEEGIRDTEAFF. In nucleotides, the CDR3 is TGTGCCAGCAGTGAGGAGGGGATTAGGGACACTGAAGCTTTCTTT. The chain employs TRBV2 and TRBJ1-1, with D maybe TRBD1 (5 bases). Deletions cut 3 bases from V and 3 bases from J, with 14 bases between. The CDR3 runs 15 residues. CDR1 SNHLY and CDR2 FYNNEI come from the germline V gene.

The CDR3 sequence: CANVTRTGGIYEQYF. The CDR3 DNA reads TGTGCCAACGTGACTCGGACAGGGGGCATCTACGAGCAGTACTTC. This chain uses TRBV24-1 with TRBJ2-7; 11 nucleotides agree with TRBD1. V was pared by 11 bases and J by 3 bases, with 11 bases of the junction left unmatched. CDR1 and CDR2 from the germline V gene are KGHDR and SFDVKD. The CDR3 has 15 residues.

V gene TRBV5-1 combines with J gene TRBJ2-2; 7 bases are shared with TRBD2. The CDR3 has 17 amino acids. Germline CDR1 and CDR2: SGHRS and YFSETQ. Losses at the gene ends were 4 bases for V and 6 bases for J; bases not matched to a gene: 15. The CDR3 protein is CASSLTRTSFLSGELFF. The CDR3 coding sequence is TGCGCCAGCAGCCTAACCCGGACTAGTTTCCTCTCCGGGGAGCTGTTTTTT.

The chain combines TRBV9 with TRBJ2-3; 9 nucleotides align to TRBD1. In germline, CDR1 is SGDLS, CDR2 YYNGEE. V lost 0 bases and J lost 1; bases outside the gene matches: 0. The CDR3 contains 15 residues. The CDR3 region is CASSVGQGGTDTQYF. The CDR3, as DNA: TGTGCCAGCAGCGTAGGACAGGGGGGCACAGATACGCAGTATTTT.

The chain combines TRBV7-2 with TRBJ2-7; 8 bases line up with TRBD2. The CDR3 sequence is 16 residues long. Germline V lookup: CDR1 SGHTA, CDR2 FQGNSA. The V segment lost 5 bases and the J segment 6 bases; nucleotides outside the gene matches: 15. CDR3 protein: CASSQEGLVRGIEQYF. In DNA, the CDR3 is TGTGCCAGCAGCCAAGAGGGACTAGTAAGGGGGATCGAGCAGTACTTC.

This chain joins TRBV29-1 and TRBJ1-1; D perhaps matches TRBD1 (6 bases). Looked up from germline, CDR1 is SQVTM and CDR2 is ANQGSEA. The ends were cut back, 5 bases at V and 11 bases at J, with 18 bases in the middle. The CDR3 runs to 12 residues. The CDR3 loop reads CSVLGGDRGAFF. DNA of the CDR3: TGCAGCGTTCTAGGTGGCGATAGGGGGGCTTTCTTT. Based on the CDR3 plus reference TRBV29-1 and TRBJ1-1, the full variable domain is SAVISQKPSRDICQRGTSLTIQCQVDSQVTMMFWYRQQPGQSLTLIATANQGSEATYESGFVIDKFPISRPNLTFSTLTVSNMSPEDSSIYLCSVLGGDRGAFFGQGTRLTVV.

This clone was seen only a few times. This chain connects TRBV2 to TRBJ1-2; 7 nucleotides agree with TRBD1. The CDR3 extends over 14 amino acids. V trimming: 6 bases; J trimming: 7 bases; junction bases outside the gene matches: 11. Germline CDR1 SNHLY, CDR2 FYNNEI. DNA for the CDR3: TGTGCCAGCAGGGGAGAAACAGGGGTTGGTGGCTACACCTTC. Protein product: CASRGETGVGGYTF.

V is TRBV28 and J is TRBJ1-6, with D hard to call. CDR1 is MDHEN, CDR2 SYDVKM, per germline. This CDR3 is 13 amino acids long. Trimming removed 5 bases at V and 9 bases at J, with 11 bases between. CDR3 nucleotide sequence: TGTGCCAGCAGTAACCCGACACTTTCACCCCTCCACTTT. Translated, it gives CASSNPTLSPLHF.

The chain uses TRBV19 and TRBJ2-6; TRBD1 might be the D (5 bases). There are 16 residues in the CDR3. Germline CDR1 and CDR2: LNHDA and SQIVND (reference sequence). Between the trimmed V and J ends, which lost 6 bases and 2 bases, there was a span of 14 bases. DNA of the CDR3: TGTGCCAGTAGCATCAGGGTTGGGCCTGGGGCCAACGTCCTGACTTTC. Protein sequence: CASSIRVGPGANVLTF.

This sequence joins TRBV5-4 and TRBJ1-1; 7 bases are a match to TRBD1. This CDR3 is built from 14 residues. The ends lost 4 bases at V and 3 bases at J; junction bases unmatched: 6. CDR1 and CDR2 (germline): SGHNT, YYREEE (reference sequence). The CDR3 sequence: CASSPATGDTEAFF. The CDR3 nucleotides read TGTGCCAGCAGCCCGGCTACAGGGGACACTGAAGCTTTCTTT. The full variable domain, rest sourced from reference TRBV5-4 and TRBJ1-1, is ETGVTQSPTHLIKTRGQQVTLRCSSQSGHNTVSWYQQALGQGPQFIFQYYREEENGRGNFPPRFSGLQFPNYSSELNVNALELDDSALYLCASSPATGDTEAFFGQGTRLTVV.

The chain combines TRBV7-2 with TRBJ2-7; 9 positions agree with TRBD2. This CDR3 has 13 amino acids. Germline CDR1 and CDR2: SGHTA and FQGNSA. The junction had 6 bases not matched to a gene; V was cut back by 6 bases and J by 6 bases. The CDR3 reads CASRAGTSFEQYF. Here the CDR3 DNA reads TGTGCCAGCAGAGCCGGGACTAGCTTCGAGCAGTACTTC.

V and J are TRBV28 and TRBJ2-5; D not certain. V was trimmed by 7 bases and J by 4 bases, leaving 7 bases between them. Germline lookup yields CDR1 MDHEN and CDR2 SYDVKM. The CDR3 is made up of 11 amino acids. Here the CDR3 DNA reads TGTGCCAGCACCATTAGAGAGACCCAGTACTTC. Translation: CASTIRETQYF.

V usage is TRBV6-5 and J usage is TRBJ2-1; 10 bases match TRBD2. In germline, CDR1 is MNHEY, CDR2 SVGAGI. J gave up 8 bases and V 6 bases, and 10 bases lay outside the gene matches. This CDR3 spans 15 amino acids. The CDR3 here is CASRIPSGGADEQFF. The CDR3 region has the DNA TGTGCCAGCAGGATACCCAGCGGGGGGGCGGATGAGCAGTTCTTC.

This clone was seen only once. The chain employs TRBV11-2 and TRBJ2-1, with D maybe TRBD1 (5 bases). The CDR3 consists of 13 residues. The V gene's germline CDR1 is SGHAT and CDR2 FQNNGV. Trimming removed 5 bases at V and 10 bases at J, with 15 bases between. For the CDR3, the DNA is TGTGCCAGCAGCCTGTACAGGACCCAAGAGCAGTTCTTC. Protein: CASSLYRTQEQFF.

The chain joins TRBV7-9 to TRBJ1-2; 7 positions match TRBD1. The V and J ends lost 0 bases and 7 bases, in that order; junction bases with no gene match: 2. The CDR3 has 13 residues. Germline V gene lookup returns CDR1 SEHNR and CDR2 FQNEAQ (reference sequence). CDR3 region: CASSLAGTVGYTF. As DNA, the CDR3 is TGTGCCAGCAGCTTAGCGGGGACAGTTGGCTACACCTTC. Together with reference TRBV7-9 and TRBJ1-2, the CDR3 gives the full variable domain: DTGVSQNPRHKITKRGQNVTFRCDPISEHNRLYWYRQTLGQGPEFLTYFQNEAQLEKSRLLSDRFSAERPKGSFSTLEIQRTEQGDSAMYLCASSLAGTVGYTFGSGTRLTVV.

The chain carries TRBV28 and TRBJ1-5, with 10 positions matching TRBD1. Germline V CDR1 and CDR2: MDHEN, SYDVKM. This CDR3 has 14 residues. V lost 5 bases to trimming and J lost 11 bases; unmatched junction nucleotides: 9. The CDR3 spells CASSIGTGARAQHF. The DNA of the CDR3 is TGTGCCAGCAGTATTGGGACAGGGGCCAGGGCCCAGCATTTT. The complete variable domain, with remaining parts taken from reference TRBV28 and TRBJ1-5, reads DVKVTQSSRYLVKRTGEKVFLECVQDMDHENMFWYRQDPGLGLRLIYFSYDVKMKEKGDIPEGYSVSREKKERFSLILESASTNQTSMYLCASSIGTGARAQHFGDGTRLSIL.

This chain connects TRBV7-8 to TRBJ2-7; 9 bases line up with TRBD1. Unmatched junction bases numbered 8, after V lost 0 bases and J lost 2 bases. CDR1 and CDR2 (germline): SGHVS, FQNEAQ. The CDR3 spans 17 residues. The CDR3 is CASSLARGTGGTYEQYF. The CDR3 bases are TGTGCCAGCAGCTTAGCGAGGGGCACAGGGGGCACCTACGAGCAGTACTTC.

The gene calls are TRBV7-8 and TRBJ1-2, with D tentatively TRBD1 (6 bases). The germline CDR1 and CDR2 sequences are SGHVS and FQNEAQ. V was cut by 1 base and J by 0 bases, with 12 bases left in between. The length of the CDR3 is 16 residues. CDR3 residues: CASSLEDRRSNYGYTF. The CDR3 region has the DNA TGTGCCAGCAGCTTAGAGGACAGACGCTCTAACTATGGCTACACCTTC.

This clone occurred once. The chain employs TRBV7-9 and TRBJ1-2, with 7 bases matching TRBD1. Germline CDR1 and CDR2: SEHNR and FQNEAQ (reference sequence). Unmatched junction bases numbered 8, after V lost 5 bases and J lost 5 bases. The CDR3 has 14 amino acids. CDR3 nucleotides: TGTGCCAGCAGCCCCCCGGGACAGATTTATGGCTACACCTTC. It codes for CASSPPGQIYGYTF.

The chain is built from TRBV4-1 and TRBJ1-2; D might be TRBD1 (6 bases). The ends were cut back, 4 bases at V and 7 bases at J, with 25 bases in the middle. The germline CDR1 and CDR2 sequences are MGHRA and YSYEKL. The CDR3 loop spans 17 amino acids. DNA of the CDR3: TGCGCCAGCAGCCCCCAAAACTTAGGGGGAAATATGCGTGGCTACACCTTC. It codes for CASSPQNLGGNMRGYTF.